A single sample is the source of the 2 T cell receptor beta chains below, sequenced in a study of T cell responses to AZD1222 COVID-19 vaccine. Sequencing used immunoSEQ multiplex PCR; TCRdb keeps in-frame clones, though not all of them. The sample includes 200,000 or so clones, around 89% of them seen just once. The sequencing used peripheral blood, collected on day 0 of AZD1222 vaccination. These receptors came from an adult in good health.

As DNA, the CDR3 is TGTGCCAGCAGCTTAGGTCTTTACGAGCAGTACTTC. It codes for CASSLGLYEQYF. The chain is built from TRBV11-2 and TRBJ2-7; no clear D. The CDR3 covers 12 residues. CDR1 and CDR2 from the germline V gene are SGHAT and FQNNGV. V gave up 1 base and J gave up 4 bases, with 5 bases separating them.

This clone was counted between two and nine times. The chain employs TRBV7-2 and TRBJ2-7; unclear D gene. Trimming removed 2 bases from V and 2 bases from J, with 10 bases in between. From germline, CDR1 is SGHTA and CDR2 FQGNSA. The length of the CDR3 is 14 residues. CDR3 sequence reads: CASSLSNLPYEQYF. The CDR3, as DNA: TGTGCCAGCAGCTTATCAAATCTTCCCTACGAGCAGTACTTC. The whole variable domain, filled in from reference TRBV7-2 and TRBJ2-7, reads GAGVSQSPSNKVTEKGKDVELRCDPISGHTALYWYRQSLGQGLEFLIYFQGNSAPDKSGLPSDRFSAERTGGSVSTLTIQRTQQEDSAVYLCASSLSNLPYEQYFGPGTRLTVT.